This T cell receptor beta chain was sequenced in a study of OX40 agonist ivuxolimab in advanced cancers. Study-wide context: An agonistic anti-OX40 (CD134) antibody, ivuxolimab, was used to treat the patients. Partial responses occurred in Three dose-escalation patients, one with hepatocellular carcinoma and two with cutaneous melanoma.

Patients were ruled out by autoimmune disease history or systemic immunosuppression. The method was immunoSEQ multiplex PCR; TCRdb's version includes in-frame clones alone and lacks a portion of them. The table shows some 99,000 clones, with roughly 88% occurring only once. Note on this clone: Its target is not known.

Trimming removed 3 bases from V and 7 bases from J; junction bases left unmatched: 8. This CDR3 is 15 amino acids long. CDR1 is KGHSH, CDR2 LQKENI, per germline. Notes on the study in general: Average numbers of expanded clones were greater in CD8+ T cells than in CD4+.

Sequencing used CD4+ or CD8+ T cells sorted from blood, obtained in a trial of the OX40 agonist ivuxolimab. The origin of this receptor is an adult with an advanced solid tumor such as melanoma, head and neck, liver or kidney cancer. V usage is TRBV18 and J usage is TRBJ2-7; 11 positions match TRBD1. In nucleotides, the CDR3 is TGTGCCAGCTCACCTCCCGGGACAGGGGGGCGGGAGCAGTACTTC. It translates to CASSPPGTGGREQYF.